This TCR beta chain comes out of a study of Ad26.COV2.S vaccination and SARS-CoV-2 variants. Stated treatment: roughly 20 received Ad26.COV2.S at low or high dose, single or two shots; roughly five received placebo; per-sample allocation not given. Day 63 following the first vaccine or placebo injection was when the samples were taken. Vaccination employed an Ad26 vector expressing the Wuhan-strain SARS-CoV-2 spike. This CDR3 contains 15 residues. The germline V gene encodes CDR1 SGDLS and CDR2 YYNGEE. V was shortened by 3 bases and J by 3 bases, with 13 bases between the two germline ends. Assay: immunoSEQ multiplex PCR; the TCRdb copy retains only in-frame clones and omits some. This sample has 350,000 to 500,000 clones, with about 92% found just once.

The sequences come from peripheral blood, collected in a trial of Ad26.COV2.S vaccine versus placebo. The rearrangement links TRBV9 to TRBJ2-1; maybe TRBD2 (5 bases). This TCR derives from a person aged 18-65 years who received the Ad26.COV2.S COVID-19 vaccine or a placebo. The CDR3 nucleotides are TGTGCCAGCAGCGGGTCTGGGAGAGGCTACAATGAGCAGTTCTTC. Translated, it gives CASSGSGRGYNEQFF.